The 15 T cell receptor beta chains listed next were all sequenced from one sample in a study of CD8+ T cells in alopecia areata. Extraction and reverse transcription of RNA yielded cDNA as the sequencing template. Sequencing used immunoSEQ multiplex PCR; TCRdb keeps in-frame clones, though not all of them. The sample lists roughly 200,000 clones; around half were seen once. The treatment was: oral pan-JAK inhibitor, 5-10 mg twice daily. The sequencing here drew on CD8+ T cells sorted from blood, taken at week 24, from a patient treated with tofacitinib. The origin of the receptors is a human donor with alopecia areata.

This clone was seen a few times. V is TRBV7-9 and J is TRBJ2-5, with D perhaps being TRBD1 or TRBD2 (5 bases each). This CDR3 has 16 residues. Germline lookup yields CDR1 SEHNR and CDR2 FQNEAQ (reference sequence). With 3 bases removed from V and 2 bases from J, the gap between germline ends came to 16 bases. The DNA for the CDR3 is TGTGCCAGCAGCTTTACCGGGACCCACCTTCAAGAGACCCAGTACTTC. Residues: CASSFTGTHLQETQYF.

The chain is built from TRBV11-2 and TRBJ2-7; D may be TRBD1 (6 bases). CDR1 and CDR2 from the germline V gene are SGHAT and FQNNGV. Trimming took 0 bases from V and 3 from J, leaving 12 bases between them. CDR3 size: 15 residues. CDR3 residues: CASSLEVTGGYEQYF. The CDR3 bases are TGTGCCAGCAGCTTAGAGGTGACAGGCGGCTACGAGCAGTACTTC.

This chain uses TRBV29-1 with TRBJ1-1; D is unresolved. This CDR3 contains 11 residues. Germline CDR1 is SQVTM and CDR2 is ANQGSEA. Trimming cost V 7 bases and J 4 bases, with 10 bases left between them. The CDR3: CSAVHSTEAFF. The CDR3 DNA is TGCAGCGCCGTTCATAGCACTGAAGCTTTCTTT.

This clone has more than one count but fewer than ten. The V and J genes are TRBV19 and TRBJ1-1; no reliable D call. V lost 10 bases to trimming and J lost 3 bases, with 18 bases between them. The CDR3 totals 14 residues. Germline V gene data show CDR1 as LNHDA and CDR2 as SQIVND (reference sequence). The CDR3 spells CAMKRASGDTEAFF. In DNA form, the CDR3 reads TGTGCCATGAAGCGGGCTTCGGGTGACACTGAAGCTTTCTTT. Complete variable domain (other parts from reference TRBV19 and TRBJ1-1): DGGITQSPKYLFRKEGQNVTLSCEQNLNHDAMYWYRQDPGQGLRLIYYSQIVNDFQKGDIAEGYSVSREKKESFPLTVTSAQKNPTAFYLCAMKRASGDTEAFFGQGTRLTVV.

The rearrangement uses TRBV23-1 and TRBJ1-5, with D hard to call. TRBV23-1 is recorded as an ORF, its role being uncertain. Trimming cost V 0 bases and J 4 bases, with 16 bases left between them. This CDR3 comprises 17 residues. The CDR3 loop is CASSQSVGSYSNQPQHF. CDR3 nucleotide sequence: TGCGCCAGCAGTCAATCCGTCGGGTCTTATAGTAATCAGCCCCAGCATTTT.

This chain uses TRBV4-3 with TRBJ1-1; possibly TRBD1 for D (5 bases). The germline V and J ends were trimmed by 4 bases and 0 bases, with 21 bases remaining between them. The CDR3 sequence is 18 residues long. Germline assignment: CDR1 LGHNA and CDR2 YSLEER. CDR3 coding DNA: TGCGCCAGCAGCCCGTGGACCGGGACGGACGATCTGAACACTGAAGCTTTCTTT. It specifies CASSPWTGTDDLNTEAFF.

J is TRBJ2-2 and V is TRBV29-1; no clear D. The V gene lost 4 bases and the J gene lost 5 bases, with 8 bases spanning the gap. This CDR3 is built from 12 residues. The germline V gene encodes CDR1 SQVTM and CDR2 ANQGSEA. This chain's CDR3 is CSVVGPTGELFF. CDR3 coding DNA: TGCAGCGTTGTCGGCCCGACCGGGGAGCTGTTTTTT.

V gene TRBV15 combines with J gene TRBJ2-7, with 7 bases lining up with TRBD1. The CDR3 has 14 amino acids. Germline lookup yields CDR1 LNHNV and CDR2 YYDKDF (reference sequence). V gave up 3 bases and J gave up 3 bases; unmatched junction bases: 5. The CDR3 reads CATSRERDSYEQYF. CDR3 in DNA: TGTGCCACCAGCAGGGAACGGGACAGCTACGAGCAGTACTTC.

V gene TRBV2 combines with J gene TRBJ1-1, with TRBD1 matching over 8 bases. After removal of 6 bases from V and 0 bases from J, the junction contained 6 bases not matched to a gene. Germline lookup yields CDR1 SNHLY and CDR2 FYNNEI. The CDR3 consists of 15 residues. CDR3 sequence: CASRSPGGLNTEAFF. CDR3 nucleotides: TGTGCCAGCAGGAGCCCAGGGGGCTTGAACACTGAAGCTTTCTTT.

The V call is TRBV30, the J call TRBJ1-1; D ambiguous. V was trimmed by 1 base and J by 2 bases, leaving 17 bases between them. CDR3 length: 16 amino acids. Germline V CDR1 and CDR2: GTSNPN, SVGIG (reference sequence). CDR3 nucleotide sequence: TGTGCCTGGAGTGGCCCGGGGAGGCGCCCAAACACTGAAGCTTTCTTT. Its translation is CAWSGPGRRPNTEAFF.

The CDR3 spells CASSLTGSRNTEAFF. The CDR3 nucleotides read TGTGCCAGCAGCTTAACAGGGTCGAGGAACACTGAAGCTTTCTTT. The chain joins TRBV13 to TRBJ1-1, with D possibly TRBD1 on 6 matching bases. The V end lost 2 bases, the J end lost 1 base, and 11 bases lay between the germline ends. The CDR3 sequence is 15 residues long. Germline CDR1 PRHDT, CDR2 FYEKMQ (reference sequence).

This clone has at least ten counts. V is TRBV16 and J is TRBJ1-4; D perhaps matches TRBD1 (5 bases). Deletions cut 0 bases from V and 7 bases from J, with 9 bases between. This CDR3 has 14 amino acids. In germline, CDR1 is KGHSY, CDR2 FQNENV. The CDR3 loop is CASSQSGGTEKLFF. The CDR3 bases are TGTGCCAGCAGCCAATCTGGAGGGACTGAAAAACTGTTTTTT.

The gene calls are TRBV29-1 and TRBJ1-2; weak D call: TRBD1 (6 bases). CDR1 and CDR2 from the germline V gene are SQVTM and ANQGSEA. The CDR3 is 11 amino acids. V lost 8 bases, J lost 6 bases, and 13 bases lay in between. The CDR3 protein is CSHRVFDGYTF. The CDR3, as DNA: TGCAGCCACAGGGTTTTCGATGGCTACACCTTC.

The chain joins TRBV29-1 to TRBJ2-3; weak D call: TRBD2 (5 bases). The CDR3 consists of 16 residues. V dropped 5 bases and J dropped 0 bases, with 18 bases sitting between them. The germline CDR1 and CDR2 sequences are SQVTM and ANQGSEA. In DNA form, the CDR3 reads TGCAGCGTTTCTTTCCTAGGACTTTCCAGCACAGATACGCAGTATTTT. It yields the protein CSVSFLGLSSTDTQYF.

This rearrangement joins TRBV15 to TRBJ2-3; D is undetermined. The CDR3 covers 15 residues. Germline lookup yields CDR1 LNHNV and CDR2 YYDKDF (reference sequence). V gave up 0 bases and J gave up 4 bases, with 11 bases separating them. The CDR3 nucleotides are TGTGCCACCAGCAGAGACGGGCGCCCCCCAGATACGCAGTATTTT. Protein product: CATSRDGRPPDTQYF.